Listed here is a single T cell receptor (beta chain). These data originate in a study of shared clonotypes between healthy human individuals. The sorted-subset replicate PCRs were given about 200 ng DNA, which is roughly 30,000 T cell genomes. Only in-frame clones appear in the TCRdb table, and some are missing; sequencing was by immunoSEQ multiplex PCR. Among about 1 million clones listed, approximately 80% were seen once. Sequenced input: memory CD4+ T cells from PBMCs. The subset denotes: CD45RA-negative fraction. This TCR was sampled from a man younger than 35 in good health. Some clones in this sample may be carry-over from other donors' samples.

This CDR3 is CASSLEASGTDTQYF. The CDR3 DNA reads TGCGCCAGCAGCTTGGAAGCTAGCGGCACAGATACGCAGTATTTT. The chain employs TRBV5-1 and TRBJ2-3; perhaps TRBD2 as D (6 bases). The germline V and J ends were trimmed by 0 bases and 1 base, with 9 bases remaining between them. This CDR3 has 15 residues. CDR1 is SGHRS and CDR2 is YFSETQ in the germline V gene.